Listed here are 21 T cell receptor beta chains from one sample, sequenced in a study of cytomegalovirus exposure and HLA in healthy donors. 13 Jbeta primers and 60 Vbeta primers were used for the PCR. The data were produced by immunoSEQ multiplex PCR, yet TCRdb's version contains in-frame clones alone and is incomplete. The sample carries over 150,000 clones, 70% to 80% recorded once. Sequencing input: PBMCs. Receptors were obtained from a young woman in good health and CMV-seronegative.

DNA for the CDR3: TGTGCCAGCAGTGAGACCTCGCGCGGGCGAACCTCCTACGAGCAGTACTTC. Its protein product is CASSETSRGRTSYEQYF. The rearrangement joins TRBV25-1 to TRBJ2-7; the D gene is possibly TRBD2 (5 bases). The CDR3 length is 17 residues. Trimming removed 3 bases from V and 0 bases from J, with 18 bases in between. The germline V gene has CDR1 MGHDK and CDR2 SYGVNS.

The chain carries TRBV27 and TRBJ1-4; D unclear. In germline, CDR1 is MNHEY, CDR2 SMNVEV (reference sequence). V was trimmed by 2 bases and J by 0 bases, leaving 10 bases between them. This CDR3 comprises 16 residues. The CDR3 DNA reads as TGTGCCAGCAGTTTAGGTTTCGGAGCAACTAATGAAAAACTGTTTTTT. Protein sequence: CASSLGFGATNEKLFF.

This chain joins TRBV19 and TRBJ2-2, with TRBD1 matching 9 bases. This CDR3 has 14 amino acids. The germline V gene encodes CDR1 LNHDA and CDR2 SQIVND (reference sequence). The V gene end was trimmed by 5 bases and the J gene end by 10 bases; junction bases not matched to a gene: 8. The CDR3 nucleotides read TGTGCCAGTAGTTTAGGACAGGGGATATCGGAGCTGTTTTTT. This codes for CASSLGQGISELFF.

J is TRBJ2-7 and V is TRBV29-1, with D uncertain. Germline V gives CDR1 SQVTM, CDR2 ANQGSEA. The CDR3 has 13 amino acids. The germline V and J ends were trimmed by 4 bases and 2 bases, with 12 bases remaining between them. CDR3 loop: CSVVLDFTYEQYF. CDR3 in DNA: TGCAGCGTTGTGCTAGACTTTACCTACGAGCAGTACTTC.

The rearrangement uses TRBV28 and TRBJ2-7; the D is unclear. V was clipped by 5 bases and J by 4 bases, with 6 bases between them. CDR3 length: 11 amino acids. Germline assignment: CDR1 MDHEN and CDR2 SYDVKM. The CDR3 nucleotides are TGTGCCAGCAGTCGTCTTTACGAGCAGTACTTC. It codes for CASSRLYEQYF.

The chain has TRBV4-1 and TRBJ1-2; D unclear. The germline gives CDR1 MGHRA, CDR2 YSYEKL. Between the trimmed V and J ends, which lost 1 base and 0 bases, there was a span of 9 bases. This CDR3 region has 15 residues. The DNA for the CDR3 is TGCGCCAGCAGCCAAGTTTCAGGCACTAACTATGGCTACACCTTC. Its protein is CASSQVSGTNYGYTF.

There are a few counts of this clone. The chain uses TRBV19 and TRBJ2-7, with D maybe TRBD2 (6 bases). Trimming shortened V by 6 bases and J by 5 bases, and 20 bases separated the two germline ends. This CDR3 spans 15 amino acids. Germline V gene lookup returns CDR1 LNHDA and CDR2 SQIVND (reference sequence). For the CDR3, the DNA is TGTGCCAGTAGCCTCAATGGGGGGAAGCCCGACGAGCAGTACTTC. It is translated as CASSLNGGKPDEQYF.

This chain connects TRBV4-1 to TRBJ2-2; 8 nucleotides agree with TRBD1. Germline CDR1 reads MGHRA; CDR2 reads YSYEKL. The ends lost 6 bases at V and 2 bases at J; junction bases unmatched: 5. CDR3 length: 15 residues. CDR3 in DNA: TGCGCCAGCAGTTACACAGGGGGTAACACCGGGGAGCTGTTTTTT. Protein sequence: CASSYTGGNTGELFF.

The CDR3 region is CASSLASSQETQYF. The DNA for the CDR3 is TGCGCCAGCAGCTTGGCGTCCAGTCAAGAGACCCAGTACTTC. This chain joins TRBV5-1 and TRBJ2-5; D ambiguous. Germline V gives CDR1 SGHRS, CDR2 YFSETQ. This CDR3 is 14 amino acids long. Trimming took 0 bases from V and 2 from J, leaving 8 bases between them.

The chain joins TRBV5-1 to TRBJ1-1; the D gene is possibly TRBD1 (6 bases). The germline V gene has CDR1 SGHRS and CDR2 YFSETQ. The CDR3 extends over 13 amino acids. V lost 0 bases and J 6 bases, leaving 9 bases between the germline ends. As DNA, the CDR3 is TGCGCCAGCAGCTTGGTCAGGGGCGCTGAAGCTTTCTTT. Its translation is CASSLVRGAEAFF.

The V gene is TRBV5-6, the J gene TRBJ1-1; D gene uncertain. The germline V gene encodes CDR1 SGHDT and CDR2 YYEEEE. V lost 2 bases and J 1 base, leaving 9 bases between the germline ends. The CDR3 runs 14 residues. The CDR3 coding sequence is TGTGCCAGCAGCTTCTCCCCAGGGAACACTGAAGCTTTCTTT. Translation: CASSFSPGNTEAFF. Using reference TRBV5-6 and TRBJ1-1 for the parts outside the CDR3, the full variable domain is DAGVTQSPTHLIKTRGQQVTLRCSPKSGHDTVSWYQQALGQGPQFIFQYYEEEERQRGNFPDRFSGHQFPNYSSELNVNALLLGDSALYLCASSFSPGNTEAFFGQGTRLTVV.

Here the CDR3 DNA reads TGTGCCAGTAGTATACGGGACAGGGAGGGCTACACCTTC. Amino acids: CASSIRDREGYTF. The chain carries TRBV19 and TRBJ1-2; 9 bases fit TRBD1. CDR3 length equals 13 residues. Germline assignment: CDR1 LNHDA and CDR2 SQIVND (reference sequence). The trim removed 2 bases at V and 8 bases at J, leaving 3 bases unmatched.

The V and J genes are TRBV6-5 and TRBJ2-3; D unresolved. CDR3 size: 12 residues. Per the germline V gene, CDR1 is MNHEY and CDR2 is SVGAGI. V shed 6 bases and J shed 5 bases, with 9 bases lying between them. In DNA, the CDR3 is TGTGCCAGCAGGGCCGAGGAAGATACGCAGTATTTT. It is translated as CASRAEEDTQYF.

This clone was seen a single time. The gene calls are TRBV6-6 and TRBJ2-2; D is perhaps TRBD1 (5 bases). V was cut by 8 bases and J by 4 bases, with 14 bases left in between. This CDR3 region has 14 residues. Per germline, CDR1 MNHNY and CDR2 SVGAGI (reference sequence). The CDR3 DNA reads TGTGCCAGCTGGGCAGGGCTGCGCACCGGGGAGCTGTTTTTT. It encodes CASWAGLRTGELFF.

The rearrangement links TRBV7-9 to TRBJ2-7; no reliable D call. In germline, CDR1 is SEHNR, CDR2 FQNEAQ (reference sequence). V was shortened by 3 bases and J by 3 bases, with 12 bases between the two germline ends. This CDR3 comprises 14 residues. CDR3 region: CASSFLTSGYEQYF. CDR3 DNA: TGTGCCAGCAGCTTCTTAACCAGTGGCTACGAGCAGTACTTC.

CDR3 residues: CAWSRPPGIVQYF. CDR3 DNA sequence: TGTGCCTGGAGTCGTCCCCCGGGGATAGTTCAGTACTTC. The rearrangement uses TRBV30 and TRBJ2-4, with a possible D match to TRBD2 (5 bases). The CDR3 consists of 13 residues. The germline gives CDR1 GTSNPN, CDR2 SVGIG (reference sequence). The V end lost 2 bases, the J end lost 11 bases, and 16 bases lay between the germline ends.

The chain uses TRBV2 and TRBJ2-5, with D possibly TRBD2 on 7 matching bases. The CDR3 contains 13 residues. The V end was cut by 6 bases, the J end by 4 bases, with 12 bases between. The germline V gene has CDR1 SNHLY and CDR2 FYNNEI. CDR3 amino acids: CASSLRGGETQYF. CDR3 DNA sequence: TGTGCCAGCAGCCTTAGGGGGGGAGAGACCCAGTACTTC.

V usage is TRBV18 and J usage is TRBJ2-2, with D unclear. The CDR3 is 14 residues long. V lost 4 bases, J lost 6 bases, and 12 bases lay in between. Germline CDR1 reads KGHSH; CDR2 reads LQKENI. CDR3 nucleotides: TGTGCCAGCTCACTCTTCGAGAGCGCCGGGGAGCTGTTTTTT. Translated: CASSLFESAGELFF.

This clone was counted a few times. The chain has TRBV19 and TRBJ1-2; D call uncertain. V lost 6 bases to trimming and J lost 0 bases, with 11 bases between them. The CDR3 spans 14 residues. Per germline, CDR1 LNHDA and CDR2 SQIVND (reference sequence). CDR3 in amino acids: CASRVPGANYGYTF. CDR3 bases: TGTGCCAGTAGGGTCCCCGGGGCTAACTATGGCTACACCTTC.

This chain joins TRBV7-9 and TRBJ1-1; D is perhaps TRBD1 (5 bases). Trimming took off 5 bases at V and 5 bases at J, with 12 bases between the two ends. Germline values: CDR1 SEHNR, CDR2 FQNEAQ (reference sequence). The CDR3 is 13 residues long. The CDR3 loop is CASSPTGGTEAFF. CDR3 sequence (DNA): TGTGCCAGCAGCCCGACGGGGGGAACTGAAGCTTTCTTT.

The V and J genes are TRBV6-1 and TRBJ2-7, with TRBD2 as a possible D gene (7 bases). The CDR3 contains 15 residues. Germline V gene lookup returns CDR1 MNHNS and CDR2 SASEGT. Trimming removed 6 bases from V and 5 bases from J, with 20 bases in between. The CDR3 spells CASSPVGGLIHEQYF. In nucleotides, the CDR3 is TGTGCCAGCAGCCCAGTGGGGGGGCTAATACACGAGCAGTACTTC.